One and the same sample provided the 26 T cell receptor beta chains below, sequenced in a study of T cells in Graves' hyperthyroidism and ophthalmopathy. TCR beta CDR3 regions were amplified from RNA. The HTBI primer set was used in a first-round RT-PCR of the TCR CDR3. TCRdb reprocessed the multiplex PCR reads via MiXCR and lists one record per CDR3 protein. The sample lists around 620,000 distinct CDR3 sequences; 15% to 20% were seen once. Sequenced sample: blood. The receptors were gathered from a woman in her thirties with Graves' hyperthyroidism.

A word on this clonotype: A much larger clone is a single base away; this may be a read error. This CDR3 is missing its conserved last phenylalanine or tryptophan, likely due to a read error. V and J are TRBV30 and TRBJ1-1; 7 bases agree with TRBD1. Per the germline V gene, CDR1 is GTSNPN and CDR2 is SVGIG (reference sequence). This CDR3 spans 13 amino acids. Germline trimming cut 3 bases from V and 3 bases from J; bases unmatched to any gene: 4. The CDR3 DNA follows: TGTGCCTGGAGCCGACAGGGCCACACTGAAGCTTTCTCT. Its protein product is CAWSRQGHTEAFS.

J is TRBJ1-2 and V is TRBV29-1, with a weak D call TRBD1 (5 bases). Germline CDR1 is SQVTM and CDR2 is ANQGSEA. The V and J ends lost 4 bases and 5 bases respectively, with 11 bases between them. This CDR3 is 12 amino acids long. CDR3 nucleotides: TGCAGCGTTGGAGCACGGGGGTATGGCTACACCTTC. It yields the protein CSVGARGYGYTF.

Comment on this clonotype: A much larger clone is a single base away; this may be a read error. The rearrangement uses TRBV3-1 and TRBJ2-3; D unresolved. V lost 5 bases and J lost 2, with 8 bases in between. The CDR3 extends over 13 amino acids. Germline-derived CDR1 and CDR2 are LGHDT and YNNKEL (reference sequence). The CDR3 sequence: CASSSTPTDTQYF. In DNA, the CDR3 is TGTGCCAGCAGCTCAACCCCCACAGATACGCAGTATTTT.

Details on this clonotype: A read error may be the cause here, since a much bigger clone is one base away. The chain carries TRBV7-8 and TRBJ2-7, with 12 nucleotides matching TRBD2. In germline, CDR1 is SGHVS, CDR2 FQNEAQ. The CDR3 contains 15 residues. V lost 5 bases to trimming and J lost 3 bases; unmatched junction nucleotides: 5. In DNA form, the CDR3 reads TGTGCCAGCAGCGGGGGACTAGCGGGCAACTACGAGCAGTACTTC. Amino acids: CASSGGLAGNYEQYF. The full variable domain, its missing parts supplied by reference TRBV7-8 and TRBJ2-7, is GAGVSQSPRYKVAKRGQDVALRCDPISGHVSLFWYQQALGQGPEFLTYFQNEAQLDKSGLPSDRFFAERPEGSVSTLKIQRTQQEDSAVYLCASSGGLAGNYEQYFGPGTRLTVT.

The V gene is TRBV5-1, the J gene TRBJ2-2, with 9 bases lining up with TRBD2. The CDR3 has 16 amino acids. Germline CDR1 and CDR2: SGHRS and YFSETQ. Trimming took 1 base from V and 5 from J; bases not matched to a gene: 6. The CDR3 region is CASSLSPSGRTGELFF. CDR3 nucleotides: TGCGCCAGCAGCTTGAGTCCCAGCGGGAGGACCGGGGAGCTGTTTTTT.

This clonotype occurred many times. V gene TRBV6-1 combines with J gene TRBJ2-3; 7 bases line up with TRBD1. From germline, CDR1 is MNHNS and CDR2 SASEGT. J lost 2 bases, V lost 6 bases, and 5 bases had no gene match. This CDR3 is 14 amino acids long. The CDR3 region is CASSPGTATDTQYF. The CDR3 nucleotides are TGTGCCAGCAGCCCCGGGACAGCCACAGATACGCAGTATTTT.

The V and J genes are TRBV7-2 and TRBJ1-6, with D unresolved. This CDR3 contains 13 residues. CDR1 is SGHTA, CDR2 FQGNSA, per germline. Trimming shortened V by 5 bases and J by 3 bases, and 5 bases separated the two germline ends. This CDR3 is CASSPLYNSPLHF. CDR3 DNA: TGTGCCAGCAGCCCCCTCTATAATTCACCCCTCCACTTT.

Many counts were recorded for this clonotype. V usage is TRBV5-5 and J usage is TRBJ2-3; D gene uncertain. V gave up 0 bases and J gave up 0 bases, with 11 bases separating them. The CDR3 runs 16 residues. The germline V gene has CDR1 SGHKS and CDR2 YYEKEE (reference sequence). The CDR3 DNA follows: TGTGCCAGCAGCTTGGGGACGGACCTTAGCACAGATACGCAGTATTTT. This sequence encodes CASSLGTDLSTDTQYF. The full variable domain, in which reference TRBV5-5 and TRBJ2-3 provide the parts outside the CDR3, is DAGVTQSPTHLIKTRGQQVTLRCSPISGHKSVSWYQQVLGQGPQFIFQYYEKEERGRGNFPDRFSARQFPNYSSELNVNALLLGDSALYLCASSLGTDLSTDTQYFGPGTRLTVL.

This clonotype was observed many times. This chain connects TRBV4-3 to TRBJ2-1; no reliable D call. CDR1 and CDR2 (germline): LGHNA, YSLEER. This CDR3 has 14 amino acids. Trimming took 1 base from V and 4 from J, leaving 8 bases between them. This CDR3 reads CASSQVGRYNEQFF. In DNA form, the CDR3 reads TGCGCCAGCAGCCAAGTTGGGCGTTACAATGAGCAGTTCTTC.

The rearrangement links TRBV6-1 to TRBJ2-6; D is uncertain. Germline loops: CDR1 MNHNS, CDR2 SASEGT. The V end lost 3 bases, the J end lost 0 bases, and 18 bases lay between the germline ends. The CDR3 is made up of 19 amino acids. CDR3 coding DNA: TGTGCCAGCAGTGACACCGGGTCCTCTCTCTTCTCTGGGGCCAACGTCCTGACTTTC. This codes for CASSDTGSSLFSGANVLTF.

This clonotype has at least ten counts. The rearrangement uses TRBV11-2 and TRBJ2-1, with 10 bases fitting TRBD1. Trimming took 3 bases from V and 5 from J; bases not matched to a gene: 10. The CDR3 totals 17 residues. The V gene's germline CDR1 is SGHAT and CDR2 FQNNGV. CDR3 sequence: CASSLGTGVLLDNEQFF. Written as DNA, the CDR3 is TGTGCCAGCAGCTTGGGGACAGGGGTGCTATTGGACAATGAGCAGTTCTTC.

This clonotype was seen repeatedly, ten times or more. V and J are TRBV6-1 and TRBJ2-2, with D perhaps matching TRBD1 or TRBD2 (5 bases each). In germline, CDR1 is MNHNS, CDR2 SASEGT. V lost 7 bases, J lost 4 bases, and 22 bases lay in between. The CDR3 is 17 residues long. The CDR3 DNA is TGTGCCAGCAACATGCCGGGACGAATCCCGAGCACCGGGGAGCTGTTTTTT. Protein sequence: CASNMPGRIPSTGELFF.

Ten or more counts support this clonotype. The genes are TRBV20-1 and TRBJ2-3; tentative D call: TRBD2 (6 bases). This CDR3 has 15 residues. Trimming cost V 5 bases and J 3 bases, with 18 bases left between them. Germline lookup yields CDR1 DFQATT and CDR2 SNEGSKA (reference sequence). Written as DNA, the CDR3 is TGCAGTGCTCCGACCGGACTACTGGATACAGATACGCAGTATTTT. Its translation is CSAPTGLLDTDTQYF.

At least ten counts were recorded for this clonotype. This chain links TRBV25-1 with TRBJ2-7; D not certain. V was trimmed by 2 bases and J by 5 bases, leaving 7 bases between them. CDR1 is MGHDK, CDR2 SYGVNS, per germline. This CDR3 contains 12 residues. The CDR3 DNA reads as TGTGCCAGCAGTGAAGTAGGGAACGAGCAGTACTTC. Translated, it gives CASSEVGNEQYF.

Many counts were recorded for this clonotype. The chain couples TRBV2 to TRBJ1-1, with unresolved D. The ends were cut back, 0 bases at V and 11 bases at J, with 7 bases in the middle. Germline-derived CDR1 and CDR2 are SNHLY and FYNNEI. This CDR3 is built from 11 residues. The CDR3: CASSEAYFAFF. The CDR3 DNA reads TGTGCCAGCAGTGAAGCCTATTTCGCTTTCTTT.

This clonotype was seen only a few times. This chain uses TRBV7-9 with TRBJ2-7; D uncertain. The length of the CDR3 is 16 residues. V gave up 5 bases and J gave up 2 bases, with 19 bases separating them. Germline-derived CDR1 and CDR2 are SEHNR and FQNEAQ (reference sequence). CDR3 DNA sequence: TGTGCCAGCAGCACCTATACTCCCCCCACGGCCTACGAGCAGTACTTC. It specifies CASSTYTPPTAYEQYF. Supplemented by reference TRBV7-9 and TRBJ2-7, the full variable domain reads DTGVSQNPRHKITKRGQNVTFRCDPISEHNRLYWYRQTLGQGPEFLTYFQNEAQLEKSRLLSDRFSAERPKGSFSTLEIQRTEQGDSAMYLCASSTYTPPTAYEQYFGPGTRLTVT.

The chain carries TRBV6-1 and TRBJ2-1; TRBD2 matches 10 bases. Germline-derived CDR1 and CDR2 are MNHNS and SASEGT. The CDR3 consists of 16 residues. With 6 bases clipped from V and 8 bases from J, the junction kept 13 bases outside the gene matches. Here the CDR3 DNA reads TGTGCCAGCAGGCCGAATTGGAGCCTAGCGGGGGATGAGCAGTTCTTC. It encodes CASRPNWSLAGDEQFF.

This clonotype occurred a few times. The J gene is TRBJ2-7, the V gene TRBV19; D is perhaps TRBD1 or TRBD2 (5 bases each). Germline V gene data show CDR1 as LNHDA and CDR2 as SQIVND (reference sequence). Deletions cut 1 base from V and 2 bases from J, with 12 bases between. The CDR3 consists of 15 residues. DNA for the CDR3: TGTGCCAGTAGTATAGGGTCCGGGGCGACCTACGAGCAGTACTTC. Translation gives CASSIGSGATYEQYF.

In this sample, this clonotype turned up many times. The chain's CDR3 is CSAPRGLYEQYF. For the CDR3, the DNA is TGCAGTGCCCCCAGAGGGCTCTACGAGCAGTACTTC. The chain carries TRBV20-1 and TRBJ2-7; perhaps TRBD2 as D (5 bases). The CDR3 totals 12 residues. The V gene lost 6 bases and the J gene lost 3 bases, with 12 bases spanning the gap. Germline values: CDR1 DFQATT, CDR2 SNEGSKA (reference sequence).

This clonotype showed up just a few times. V and J are TRBV29-1 and TRBJ1-5; D perhaps matches TRBD1 (5 bases). V lost 4 bases and J lost 0, with 13 bases in between. Germline values: CDR1 SQVTM, CDR2 ANQGSEA. CDR3 length: 15 amino acids. The CDR3 here is CSVAPGPSSNQPQHF. Here the CDR3 DNA reads TGCAGCGTTGCACCGGGACCGTCTAGCAATCAGCCCCAGCATTTT. Using reference TRBV29-1 and TRBJ1-5 for the parts outside the CDR3, the full variable domain is SAVISQKPSRDICQRGTSLTIQCQVDSQVTMMFWYRQQPGQSLTLIATANQGSEATYESGFVIDKFPISRPNLTFSTLTVSNMSPEDSSIYLCSVAPGPSSNQPQHFGDGTRLSIL.

This clonotype was observed once. This may come from a read error, since a much larger clone is one base off. V gene TRBV20-1 combines with J gene TRBJ1-1; no definite D call. The CDR3 extends over 11 amino acids. Germline CDR1 reads DFQATT; CDR2 reads SNEGSKA (reference sequence). V was cut by 6 bases and J by 9 bases, with 14 bases left in between. The chain's CDR3 is CSAIDWTQAFF. The CDR3 region has the DNA TGCAGTGCCATTGATTGGACTCAAGCTTTCTTT.

The table lists this clonotype with many counts. V usage is TRBV11-2 and J usage is TRBJ2-4; TRBD2 matches at 14 bases. CDR3 length: 19 residues. From germline, CDR1 is SGHAT and CDR2 FQNNGV. V lost 5 bases to trimming and J lost 5 bases; unmatched junction nucleotides: 14. The CDR3 sequence: CASSTFSGTSGSVQNIQYF. In nucleotides, the CDR3 is TGTGCCAGCAGCACCTTTTCCGGGACTAGCGGGAGTGTCCAAAACATTCAGTACTTC. Full variable domain (outside the CDR3, taken from reference TRBV11-2 and TRBJ2-4): EAGVAQSPRYKIIEKRQSVAFWCNPISGHATLYWYQQILGQGPKLLIQFQNNGVVDDSQLPKDRFSAERLKGVDSTLKIQPAKLEDSAVYLCASSTFSGTSGSVQNIQYFGAGTRLSVL.

J is TRBJ1-1 and V is TRBV19; the D is unclear. Germline-derived CDR1 and CDR2 are LNHDA and SQIVND (reference sequence). Trimming removed 7 bases from V and 2 bases from J, with 17 bases in between. The CDR3 runs to 15 residues. CDR3 protein: CASIPPGQTNTEAFF. The CDR3, as DNA: TGTGCCAGTATTCCCCCCGGGCAGACTAACACTGAAGCTTTCTTT.

This clonotype was observed at least ten times. V gene TRBV29-1 combines with J gene TRBJ2-2, with 7 bases that match TRBD1. Germline V gene lookup returns CDR1 SQVTM and CDR2 ANQGSEA. Losses at the gene ends were 2 bases for V and 4 bases for J; bases not matched to a gene: 4. This CDR3 has 14 amino acids. For the CDR3, the DNA is TGCAGCGTTGAAACGACAGGGATCACCGGGGAGCTGTTTTTT. Translation gives CSVETTGITGELFF.

This clonotype was counted many times. This chain connects TRBV15 to TRBJ2-7; TRBD2 matches 7 bases. CDR3 size: 16 residues. Looked up from germline, CDR1 is LNHNV and CDR2 is YYDKDF (reference sequence). J lost 3 bases, V lost 0 bases, and 8 bases had no gene match. The chain's CDR3 is CATSRDQTGGLYEQYF. CDR3 nucleotide sequence: TGTGCCACCAGCAGAGATCAAACGGGAGGTCTCTACGAGCAGTACTTC.

The V and J genes are TRBV18 and TRBJ1-2, with a possible D match to TRBD1 (5 bases). V lost 3 bases, J lost 8 bases, and 16 bases lay in between. CDR3 length: 14 residues. CDR1 and CDR2 from the germline V gene are KGHSH and LQKENI. DNA for the CDR3: TGTGCCAGCTCACCTCCAGGGCTCTCTGCGGGCTACACCTTC. Its translation: CASSPPGLSAGYTF. The variable domain in full, completed from reference TRBV18 and TRBJ1-2, reads NAGVMQNPRHLVRRRGQEARLRCSPMKGHSHVYWYRQLPEEGLKFMVYLQKENIIDESGMPKERFSAEFPKEGPSILRIQQVVRGDSAAYFCASSPPGLSAGYTFGSGTRLTVV.